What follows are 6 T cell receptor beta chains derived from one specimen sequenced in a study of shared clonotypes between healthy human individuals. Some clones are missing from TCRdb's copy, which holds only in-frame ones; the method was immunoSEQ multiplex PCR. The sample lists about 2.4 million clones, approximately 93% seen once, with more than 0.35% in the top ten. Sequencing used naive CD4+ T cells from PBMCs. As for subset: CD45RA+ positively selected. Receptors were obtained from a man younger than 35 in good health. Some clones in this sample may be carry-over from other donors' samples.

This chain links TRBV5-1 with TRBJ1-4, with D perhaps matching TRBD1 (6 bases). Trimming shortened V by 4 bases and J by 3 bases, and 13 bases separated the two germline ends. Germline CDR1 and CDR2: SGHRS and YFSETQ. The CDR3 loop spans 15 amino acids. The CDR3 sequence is CASSDQGLANEKLFF. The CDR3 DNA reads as TGCGCCAGCAGCGACCAGGGGTTGGCTAATGAAAAACTGTTTTTT.

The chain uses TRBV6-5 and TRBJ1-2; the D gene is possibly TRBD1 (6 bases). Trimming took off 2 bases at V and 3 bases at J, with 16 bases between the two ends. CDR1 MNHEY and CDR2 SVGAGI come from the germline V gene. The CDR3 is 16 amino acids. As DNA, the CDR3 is TGTGCCAGCAGTTACCACCCAGGGGCCGTTGACTATGGCTACACCTTC. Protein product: CASSYHPGAVDYGYTF.

This chain's CDR3 is CASLNRGQSSYEQYF. In nucleotides, the CDR3 is TGTGCCAGCCTGAATAGGGGACAGAGCTCCTACGAGCAGTACTTC. J is TRBJ2-7 and V is TRBV28; TRBD1 matches 7 bases. CDR1 and CDR2 from the germline V gene are MDHEN and SYDVKM. The CDR3 consists of 15 residues. Germline trimming cut 8 bases from V and 0 bases from J; bases unmatched to any gene: 10. Variable domain in full (rest from reference TRBV28 and TRBJ2-7): DVKVTQSSRYLVKRTGEKVFLECVQDMDHENMFWYRQDPGLGLRLIYFSYDVKMKEKGDIPEGYSVSREKKERFSLILESASTNQTSMYLCASLNRGQSSYEQYFGPGTRLTVT.

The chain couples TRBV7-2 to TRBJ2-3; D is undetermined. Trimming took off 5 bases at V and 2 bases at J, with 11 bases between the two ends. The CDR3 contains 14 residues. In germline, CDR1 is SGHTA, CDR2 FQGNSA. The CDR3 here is CASSPRRYTDTQYF. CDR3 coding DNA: TGTGCCAGCAGCCCACGGCGGTACACAGATACGCAGTATTTT.

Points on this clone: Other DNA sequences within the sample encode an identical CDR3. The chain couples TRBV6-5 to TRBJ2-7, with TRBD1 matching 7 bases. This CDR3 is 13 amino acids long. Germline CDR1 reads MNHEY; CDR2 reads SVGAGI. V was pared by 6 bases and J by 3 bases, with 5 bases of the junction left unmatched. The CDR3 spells CASSRQGVYEQYF. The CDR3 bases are TGTGCCAGCAGCCGACAGGGAGTCTACGAGCAGTACTTC.

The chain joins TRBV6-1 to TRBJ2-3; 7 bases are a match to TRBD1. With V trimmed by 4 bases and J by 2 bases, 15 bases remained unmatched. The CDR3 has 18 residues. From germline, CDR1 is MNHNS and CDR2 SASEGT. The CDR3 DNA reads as TGTGCCAGCAGTGGGGTTTTTTCGGGACAGACCCCCACAGATACGCAGTATTTT. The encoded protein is CASSGVFSGQTPTDTQYF.